Detailed here is one TCR beta chain. Assay: immunoSEQ multiplex PCR; the TCRdb copy retains only in-frame clones and omits some. The table has about 63,000 clones, 65% to 90% seen once; the top ten hold approximately 5%. This record belongs to a study of control samples from healthy donors and cancer patients. Trimming took 3 bases from V and 2 from J, leaving 5 bases between them. The CDR3 length is 12 residues. Per germline, CDR1 DFQATT and CDR2 SNEGSKA (reference sequence). This sequence originates from a man aged 40-50 years in good health. The rearrangement joins TRBV20-1 to TRBJ1-5; no firm D call. Specimen: blood. The CDR3 DNA follows: TGCAGTGCTAGTGACGGCAATCAGCCCCAGCATTTT. As protein: CSASDGNQPQHF.